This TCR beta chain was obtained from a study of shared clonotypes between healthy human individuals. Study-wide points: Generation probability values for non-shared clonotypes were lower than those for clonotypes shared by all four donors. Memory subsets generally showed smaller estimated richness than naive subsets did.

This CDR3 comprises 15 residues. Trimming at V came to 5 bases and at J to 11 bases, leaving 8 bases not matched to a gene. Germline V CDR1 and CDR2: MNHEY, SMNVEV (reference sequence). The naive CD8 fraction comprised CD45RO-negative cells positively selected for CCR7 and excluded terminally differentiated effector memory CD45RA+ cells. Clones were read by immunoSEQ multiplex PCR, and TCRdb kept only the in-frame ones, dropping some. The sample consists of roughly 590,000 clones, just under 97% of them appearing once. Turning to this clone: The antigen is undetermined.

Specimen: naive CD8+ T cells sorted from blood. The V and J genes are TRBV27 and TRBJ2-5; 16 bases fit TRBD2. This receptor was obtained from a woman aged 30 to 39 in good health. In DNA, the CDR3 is TGTGCCAGCAGTAGCGGGACTAGCGGGAGGGCCTGGCAGTACTTC. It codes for CASSSGTSGRAWQYF.